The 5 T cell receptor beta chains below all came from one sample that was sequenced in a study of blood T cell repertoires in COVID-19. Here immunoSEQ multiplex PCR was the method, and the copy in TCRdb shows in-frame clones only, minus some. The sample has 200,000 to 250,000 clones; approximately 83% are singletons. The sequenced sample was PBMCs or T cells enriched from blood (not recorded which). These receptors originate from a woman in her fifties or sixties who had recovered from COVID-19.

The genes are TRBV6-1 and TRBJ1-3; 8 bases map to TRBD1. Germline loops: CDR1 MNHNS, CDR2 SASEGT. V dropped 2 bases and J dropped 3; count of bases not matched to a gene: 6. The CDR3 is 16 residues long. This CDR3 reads CASSEWQGALGNTIYF. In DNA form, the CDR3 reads TGTGCCAGCAGTGAATGGCAGGGGGCGCTTGGAAACACCATATATTTT.

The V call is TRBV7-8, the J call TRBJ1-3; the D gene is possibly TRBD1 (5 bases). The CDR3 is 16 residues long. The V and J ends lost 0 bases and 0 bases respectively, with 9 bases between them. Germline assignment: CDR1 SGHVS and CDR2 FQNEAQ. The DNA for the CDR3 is TGTGCCAGCAGCTTAGCGGGGCAGAACTCTGGAAACACCATATATTTT. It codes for CASSLAGQNSGNTIYF.

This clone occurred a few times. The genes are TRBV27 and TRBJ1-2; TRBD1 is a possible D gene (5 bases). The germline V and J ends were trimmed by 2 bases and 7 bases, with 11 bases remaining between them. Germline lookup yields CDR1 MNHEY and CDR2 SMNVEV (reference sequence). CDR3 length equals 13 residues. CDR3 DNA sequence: TGTGCCAGCAGTTTAGGCGGGGCAGGTGGCTACACCTTC. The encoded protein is CASSLGGAGGYTF.

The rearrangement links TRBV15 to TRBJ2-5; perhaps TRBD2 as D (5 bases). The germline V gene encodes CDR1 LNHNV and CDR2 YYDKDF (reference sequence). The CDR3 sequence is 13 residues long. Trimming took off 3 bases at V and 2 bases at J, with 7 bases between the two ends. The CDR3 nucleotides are TGTGCCACCAGCAGGGGAGTACAAGAGACCCAGTACTTC. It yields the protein CATSRGVQETQYF.

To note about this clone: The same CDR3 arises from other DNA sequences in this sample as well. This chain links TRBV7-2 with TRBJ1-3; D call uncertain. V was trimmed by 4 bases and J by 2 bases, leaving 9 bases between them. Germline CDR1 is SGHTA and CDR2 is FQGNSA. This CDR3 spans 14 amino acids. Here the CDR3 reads CASSSRQAGNTIYF. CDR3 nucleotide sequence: TGTGCCAGCAGCTCTCGACAAGCTGGAAACACCATATATTTT.